A single sample is the source of the 5 T cell receptor beta chains below, sequenced in a study of T cell clones after liver transplantation. Clones were read by immunoSEQ multiplex PCR, and TCRdb kept only the in-frame ones, dropping some. The sample lists tens of thousands of clones, around three quarters occurring once. Specimen: CD4+ T cells from blood, collected at the approximately 15-month timepoint. Receptors originate from a human patient who received a liver transplant. The graft donor may account for some of the T cells.

V usage is TRBV6-1 and J usage is TRBJ2-3; no firm D call. Germline CDR1 reads MNHNS; CDR2 reads SASEGT. CDR3 size: 14 residues. Between the trimmed V and J ends, which lost 4 bases and 4 bases, there was a span of 12 bases. In DNA form, the CDR3 reads TGTGCCAGCAGTGTAATCTTTGGCGCAGATACGCAGTATTTT. Protein product: CASSVIFGADTQYF.

The chain uses TRBV19 and TRBJ1-1; 7 nucleotides line up with TRBD1. The CDR3 is made up of 14 amino acids. V shed 6 bases and J 3 bases; nucleotides not matched to a gene: 7. Germline assignment: CDR1 LNHDA and CDR2 SQIVND (reference sequence). This chain's CDR3 is CASSRQGRDTEAFF. CDR3 DNA sequence: TGTGCCAGTAGCCGACAGGGTAGAGACACTGAAGCTTTCTTT. Based on the CDR3 plus reference TRBV19 and TRBJ1-1, the full variable domain is DGGITQSPKYLFRKEGQNVTLSCEQNLNHDAMYWYRQDPGQGLRLIYYSQIVNDFQKGDIAEGYSVSREKKESFPLTVTSAQKNPTAFYLCASSRQGRDTEAFFGQGTRLTVV.

The rearrangement joins TRBV6-5 to TRBJ1-4; D unclear. This CDR3 contains 14 residues. Germline values: CDR1 MNHEY, CDR2 SVGAGI. V was pared by 2 bases and J by 7 bases, with 11 bases between. This CDR3 is CASSYGRVGEKLFF. The CDR3 bases are TGTGCCAGCAGTTACGGGAGAGTTGGTGAAAAACTGTTTTTT.

The chain links TRBV23-1 to TRBJ2-7, with TRBD1 matching over 10 bases. TRBV23-1 is an open reading frame whose function is uncertain. V lost 2 bases, J lost 2 bases, and 9 bases stayed unmatched. This CDR3 is 17 amino acids long. CDR3 bases: TGCGCCAGCAGTCAAAAGTTCTGGACAGGGGGTACCTACGAGCAGTACGTC. Protein: CASSQKFWTGGTYEQYV.

This chain joins TRBV6-1 and TRBJ1-4; no definite D call. Per germline, CDR1 MNHNS and CDR2 SASEGT. V lost 8 bases to trimming and J lost 2 bases, with 6 bases between them. CDR3 length equals 12 residues. CDR3 in DNA: TGTGCCAGCCGAGGCACTAATGAAAAACTGTTTTTT. This sequence encodes CASRGTNEKLFF.